The 4 T cell receptor beta chains given below trace back to one sample, sequenced in a study of control samples from healthy donors and cancer patients. The method was immunoSEQ multiplex PCR; TCRdb's version includes in-frame clones alone and lacks a portion of them. This table has approximately 150,000 clones, approximately 91% appearing once. Sequenced material: blood. The receptors originated from a young man in good health.

The genes are TRBV15 and TRBJ2-7; 8 positions agree with TRBD2. This CDR3 is built from 16 residues. Germline values: CDR1 LNHNV, CDR2 YYDKDF (reference sequence). The ends lost 3 bases at V and 1 base at J; junction bases unmatched: 8. The CDR3 DNA follows: TGTGCCACCAGCAGGGGTGGTAGCGGGGTATCCTACGAGCAGTACTTC. This gives the protein CATSRGGSGVSYEQYF.

This chain connects TRBV2 to TRBJ1-2, with 7 bases identical to TRBD1. CDR1 and CDR2 from the germline V gene are SNHLY and FYNNEI. The V segment lost 7 bases and the J segment 4 bases; nucleotides outside the gene matches: 6. CDR3 length: 13 amino acids. CDR3 amino acids: CASTEGTAYGYTF. Here the CDR3 DNA reads TGTGCCAGCACGGAGGGGACAGCCTATGGCTACACCTTC.

The genes are TRBV7-8 and TRBJ2-7; 7 nucleotides match TRBD2. J gave up 5 bases and V 4 bases, and 2 bases lay outside the gene matches. This CDR3 comprises 12 residues. Germline loops: CDR1 SGHVS, CDR2 FQNEAQ. This CDR3 is CASSSGGNEQYF. CDR3 bases: TGTGCCAGCAGCTCCGGGGGGAACGAGCAGTACTTC.

V usage is TRBV24-1 and J usage is TRBJ2-2, with D unclear. The germline V gene has CDR1 KGHDR and CDR2 SFDVKD. The CDR3 is made up of 16 amino acids. V gave up 0 bases and J gave up 0 bases, with 7 bases separating them. The CDR3 DNA sequence: TGTGCCACCAGTGATTTGAGGCAGCCGAACACCGGGGAGCTGTTTTTT. It is translated as CATSDLRQPNTGELFF.